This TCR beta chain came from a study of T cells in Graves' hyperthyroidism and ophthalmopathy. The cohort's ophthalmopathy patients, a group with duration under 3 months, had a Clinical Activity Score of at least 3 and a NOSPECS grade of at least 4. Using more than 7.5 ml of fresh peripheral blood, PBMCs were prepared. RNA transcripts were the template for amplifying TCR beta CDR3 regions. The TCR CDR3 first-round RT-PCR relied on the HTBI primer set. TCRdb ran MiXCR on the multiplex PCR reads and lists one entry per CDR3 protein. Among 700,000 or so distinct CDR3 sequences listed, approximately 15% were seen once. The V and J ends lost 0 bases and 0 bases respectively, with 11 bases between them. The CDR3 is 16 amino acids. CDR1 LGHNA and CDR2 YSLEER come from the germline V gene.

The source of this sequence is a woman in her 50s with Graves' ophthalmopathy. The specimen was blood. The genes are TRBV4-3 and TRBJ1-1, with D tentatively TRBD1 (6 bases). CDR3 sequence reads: CASSQDPQGMNTEAFF. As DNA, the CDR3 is TGCGCCAGCAGCCAAGATCCCCAGGGGATGAACACTGAAGCTTTCTTT.